This record concerns one TCR beta chain sequence. No antigen is known for it. The sample has other DNA sequences that encode this CDR3 too. Sorted-subset replicate PCRs used 200 ng DNA, approximately 30,000 T cell genomes. Profiling relied on immunoSEQ multiplex PCR, and the TCRdb table lists in-frame clones only, not all of them. The sample records roughly 2,300,000 clones, around 90% being singletons. The data belong to a study of shared clonotypes between healthy human individuals. About the study: The cohort comprised a couple of women and a few men. Their ages spanned 18 to 49 years. The plates for each donor numbered three CD4 naive, three CD4 memory, two CD8 naive and one CD8 memory.

Study results and limitations: Clonotype sharing across four donors was observed for roughly 5% of naive CD4 clonotypes.

The V and J ends lost 6 bases and 1 base respectively, with 12 bases between them. The germline V gene has CDR1 KGHSH and CDR2 LQKENI. The CDR3 has 14 residues. Sequenced input: naive CD4+ T cells from PBMCs. Subset meaning: CD45RA+ positively selected. The chain uses TRBV18 and TRBJ1-1; D might be TRBD1 (5 bases). The clonotype originates from a man younger than 35 in good health. Some clones in this sample may be carry-over from other donors' samples. This CDR3 reads CASSPIGGNTEAFF. CDR3 nucleotide sequence: TGTGCCAGCTCCCCAATTGGGGGGAACACTGAAGCTTTCTTT.